This passage covers 21 T cell receptor beta chains from one sample sequenced in a study of control samples from healthy donors and cancer patients. Assay used: immunoSEQ multiplex PCR; TCRdb lists only in-frame clones, some missing. The profile shows approximately 49,000 clones, approximately 90% of them singletons. Source material: PBMCs. The source is a man aged 35-49 years with colorectal cancer.

This chain joins TRBV9 and TRBJ2-1; 9 positions agree with TRBD2. The V gene's germline CDR1 is SGDLS and CDR2 YYNGEE. The CDR3 is 15 amino acids. V lost 4 bases to trimming and J lost 6 bases; unmatched junction nucleotides: 8. CDR3 bases: TGTGCCAGCAGCCCCCGGGGTAGCGGGAGCAATGAGCAGTTCTTC. As protein: CASSPRGSGSNEQFF.

The chain uses TRBV9 and TRBJ1-2; weak D call: TRBD1 (6 bases). V lost 5 bases, J lost 2 bases, and 19 bases lay in between. The CDR3 has 16 amino acids. Germline CDR1 SGDLS, CDR2 YYNGEE. Here the CDR3 DNA reads TGTGCCAGCAGAGGGGGGGACGGACGCTCCAACTATGGCTACACCTTC. Its protein is CASRGGDGRSNYGYTF.

The chain recombines TRBV4-1 with TRBJ1-2, with D perhaps TRBD1 (6 bases). The V end was cut by 4 bases, the J end by 5 bases, with 11 bases between. The germline V gene encodes CDR1 MGHRA and CDR2 YSYEKL. The CDR3 loop spans 13 amino acids. The CDR3 bases are TGCGCCAGCAGCCCCGGACAGACTTATGGCTACACCTTC. It yields the protein CASSPGQTYGYTF.

V usage is TRBV5-1 and J usage is TRBJ1-1; D is perhaps TRBD1 (6 bases). The germline V gene has CDR1 SGHRS and CDR2 YFSETQ. This CDR3 comprises 16 residues. V shed 0 bases and J shed 1 base, with 13 bases lying between them. The CDR3 loop is CASSLVPQGPNTEAFF. The CDR3 region has the DNA TGCGCCAGCAGCTTGGTCCCGCAGGGGCCGAACACTGAAGCTTTCTTT.

V and J are TRBV10-3 and TRBJ1-1; D possibly corresponds to TRBD1 (6 bases). Germline V gene lookup returns CDR1 ENHRY and CDR2 SYGVKD. The CDR3 contains 14 residues. Trimming took 6 bases from V and 1 from J, leaving 12 bases between them. CDR3 sequence (DNA): TGTGCCATCAGGGAACCGGGACAGAACACTGAAGCTTTCTTT. It translates to CAIREPGQNTEAFF.

This chain links TRBV19 with TRBJ1-2; no definite D call. Trimming took off 7 bases at V and 2 bases at J, with 17 bases between the two ends. CDR3 length: 15 residues. CDR1 is LNHDA and CDR2 is SQIVND in the germline V gene (reference sequence). CDR3 sequence: CASTITEAPNYGYTF. Written as DNA, the CDR3 is TGTGCCAGTACTATTACGGAAGCCCCAAACTATGGCTACACCTTC.

This clone was counted a single time. The chain has TRBV5-6 and TRBJ1-1; D is undetermined. Trimming took off 1 base at V and 1 base at J, with 14 bases between the two ends. CDR3 size: 16 residues. Germline V lookup: CDR1 SGHDT, CDR2 YYEEEE. This CDR3 is CASSLFRGRSNTEAFF. Written as DNA, the CDR3 is TGTGCCAGCAGCTTGTTCCGTGGCAGATCGAACACTGAAGCTTTCTTT.

The genes are TRBV15 and TRBJ2-5; weak D call: TRBD1 (6 bases). Germline assignment: CDR1 LNHNV and CDR2 YYDKDF (reference sequence). V lost 1 base and J 5 bases, leaving 20 bases between the germline ends. The CDR3 covers 17 residues. The CDR3 sequence is CATSRGASSGAPETQYF. As DNA, the CDR3 is TGTGCCACCAGCAGAGGGGCCTCCTCAGGGGCACCGGAGACCCAGTACTTC.

This chain links TRBV5-1 with TRBJ2-3; 9 bases map to TRBD1. With V trimmed by 4 bases and J by 2 bases, 14 bases remained unmatched. The germline V gene has CDR1 SGHRS and CDR2 YFSETQ. The CDR3 loop spans 18 amino acids. DNA for the CDR3: TGCGCCAGCAGCGACCGGGACAGGGCCGTTCTCCTCACAGATACGCAGTATTTT. It is translated as CASSDRDRAVLLTDTQYF.

The J gene is TRBJ1-4, the V gene TRBV11-2; no firm D call. Germline V gene data show CDR1 as SGHAT and CDR2 as FQNNGV. There are 12 residues in the CDR3. Trimming cost V 5 bases and J 15 bases, with 16 bases left between them. Here the CDR3 reads CASSPAPGSLFF. The CDR3 bases are TGTGCCAGCAGCCCAGCCCCGGGGTCTTTGTTTTTT.

The V gene is TRBV3-1 (or the pseudogene TRBV3-2), the J gene TRBJ2-1; TRBD1 might be the D (6 bases). Between the trimmed V and J ends, which lost 4 bases and 2 bases, there was a span of 15 bases. The CDR3 spans 16 residues. CDR1 is LGHDT, CDR2 YNNKEL, per germline (reference sequence). The CDR3 reads CASSLEGGATYNEQFF. The CDR3 DNA follows: TGTGCCAGCAGCCTAGAAGGGGGTGCAACCTACAATGAGCAGTTCTTC.

The chain combines TRBV6-1 with TRBJ2-1; the match to TRBD2 covers 7 bases. Trimming took 3 bases from V and 7 from J; bases not matched to a gene: 6. Germline V gene sequence: CDR1 MNHNS, CDR2 SASEGT. The CDR3 has 14 amino acids. The CDR3 DNA is TGTGCCAGCAGTGAGTTGCGGGAGCGAAATGAGCAGTTCTTC. It encodes CASSELRERNEQFF.

This chain connects TRBV4-3 to TRBJ1-4, with 10 positions matching TRBD1. V lost 0 bases and J lost 10; bases outside the gene matches: 5. Germline CDR1 LGHNA, CDR2 YSLEER. The CDR3 is made up of 15 amino acids. The CDR3 region is CASSQDVDRGGKLFF. In nucleotides, the CDR3 is TGCGCCAGCAGCCAAGATGTGGACAGGGGGGGAAAACTGTTTTTT.

The chain uses TRBV4-3 and TRBJ1-1, with D unclear. V shed 1 base and J shed 1 base, with 10 bases lying between them. CDR1 is LGHNA and CDR2 is YSLEER in the germline V gene. CDR3 length: 15 residues. The CDR3 reads CASSQVGHPNTEAFF. The DNA for the CDR3 is TGCGCCAGCAGCCAAGTCGGGCACCCGAACACTGAAGCTTTCTTT.

The genes are TRBV9 and TRBJ2-3, with D possibly called TRBD1 or TRBD2 (5 bases each). Germline V gene data show CDR1 as SGDLS and CDR2 as YYNGEE. Trimming took 2 bases from V and 3 from J, leaving 16 bases between them. This CDR3 contains 16 residues. CDR3 bases: TGTGCCAGCAGCGTCAGGTGGGACGAGGGGACAGATACGCAGTATTTT. Translating it yields CASSVRWDEGTDTQYF.

The rearrangement links TRBV10-3 to TRBJ1-2, with no clear D. This CDR3 has 15 residues. Germline CDR1 and CDR2: ENHRY and SYGVKD. V was trimmed by 3 bases and J by 4 bases, leaving 15 bases between them. CDR3 nucleotides: TGTGCCATCAGTGAAGTTGCCACCTCCTCCTATGGCTACACCTTC. It translates to CAISEVATSSYGYTF.

This chain uses TRBV19 with TRBJ2-7; TRBD1 agrees at 9 bases. With V trimmed by 5 bases and J by 2 bases, 4 bases remained unmatched. The CDR3 length is 14 residues. Germline CDR1 is LNHDA and CDR2 is SQIVND (reference sequence). The CDR3 loop reads CASSLRDRAYEQYF. CDR3 nucleotides: TGTGCCAGTAGTCTACGGGACAGGGCCTACGAGCAGTACTTC.

This clone was recorded only once. The chain is built from TRBV30 and TRBJ1-1; possible D gene TRBD1, 5 bases. CDR1 GTSNPN and CDR2 SVGIG come from the germline V gene (reference sequence). This CDR3 comprises 12 residues. V dropped 7 bases and J dropped 3 bases, with 12 bases sitting between them. CDR3 bases: TGTGCCTCGGAGAGGGGTGACACTGAAGCTTTCTTT. This codes for CASERGDTEAFF.

The chain couples TRBV24-1 to TRBJ2-1; 8 bases agree with TRBD1. V lost 0 bases, J lost 4 bases, and 7 bases stayed unmatched. CDR1 and CDR2 (germline): KGHDR, SFDVKD. CDR3 length equals 17 residues. The DNA of the CDR3 is TGTGCCACCAGTGATTTGCCGGACAGGGCGAAATACAATGAGCAGTTCTTC. Protein sequence: CATSDLPDRAKYNEQFF.

V gene TRBV30 combines with J gene TRBJ1-2; D might be TRBD1 (6 bases). Trimming shortened V by 3 bases and J by 8 bases, and 16 bases separated the two germline ends. The CDR3 spans 13 residues. CDR1 is GTSNPN, CDR2 SVGIG, per germline (reference sequence). CDR3 bases: TGTGCCTGGAGGGCCGACAGGAGCAGAGGCTACACCTTC. Protein product: CAWRADRSRGYTF.

V gene TRBV11-3 combines with J gene TRBJ2-7, with D uncertain. Between the trimmed V and J ends, which lost 3 bases and 2 bases, there was a span of 11 bases. CDR3 length: 14 residues. Germline CDR1 is SGHNT and CDR2 is YENEEA. For the CDR3, the DNA is TGTGCCAGCAGCTTCTGGGCCGCCACCTACGAGCAGTACTTC. Amino acid sequence: CASSFWAATYEQYF.